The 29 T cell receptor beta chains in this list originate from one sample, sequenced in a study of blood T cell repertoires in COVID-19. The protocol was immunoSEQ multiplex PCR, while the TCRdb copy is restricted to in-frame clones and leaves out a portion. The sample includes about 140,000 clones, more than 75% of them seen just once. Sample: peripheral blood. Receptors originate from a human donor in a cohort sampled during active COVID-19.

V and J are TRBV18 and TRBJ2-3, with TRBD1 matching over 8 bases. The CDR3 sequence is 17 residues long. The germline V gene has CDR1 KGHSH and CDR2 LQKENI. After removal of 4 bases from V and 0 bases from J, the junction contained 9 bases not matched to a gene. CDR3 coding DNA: TGTGCCAGCTCACGGGGACAGGAACTCTCTAGCACAGATACGCAGTATTTT. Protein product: CASSRGQELSSTDTQYF.

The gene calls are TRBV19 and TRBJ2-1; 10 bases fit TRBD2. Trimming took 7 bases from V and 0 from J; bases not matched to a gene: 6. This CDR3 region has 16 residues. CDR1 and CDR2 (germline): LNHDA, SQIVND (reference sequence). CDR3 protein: CASKGLADFSYNEQFF. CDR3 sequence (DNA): TGTGCCAGTAAAGGACTAGCGGATTTCTCCTACAATGAGCAGTTCTTC.

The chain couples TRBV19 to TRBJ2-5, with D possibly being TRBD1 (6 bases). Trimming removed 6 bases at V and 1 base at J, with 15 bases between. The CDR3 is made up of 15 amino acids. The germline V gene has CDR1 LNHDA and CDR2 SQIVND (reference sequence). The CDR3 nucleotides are TGTGCCAGTAGCCCCCAAGGACAGTTCCAAGAGACCCAGTACTTC. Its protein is CASSPQGQFQETQYF.

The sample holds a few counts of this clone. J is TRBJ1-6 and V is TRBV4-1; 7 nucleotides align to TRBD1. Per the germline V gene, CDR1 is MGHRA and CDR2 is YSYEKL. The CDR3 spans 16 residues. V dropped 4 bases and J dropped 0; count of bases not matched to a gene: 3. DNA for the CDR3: TGCGCCAGCAGCCGCGGGGACAGCTCCTATAATTCACCCCTCCACTTT. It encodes CASSRGDSSYNSPLHF.

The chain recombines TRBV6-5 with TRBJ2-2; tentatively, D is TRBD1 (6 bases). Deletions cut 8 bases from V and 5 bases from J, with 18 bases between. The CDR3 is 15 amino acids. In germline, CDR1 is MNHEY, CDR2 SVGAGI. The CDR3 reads CASGFRTAITGELFF. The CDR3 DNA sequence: TGTGCCAGCGGCTTCCGGACAGCAATTACCGGGGAGCTGTTTTTT.

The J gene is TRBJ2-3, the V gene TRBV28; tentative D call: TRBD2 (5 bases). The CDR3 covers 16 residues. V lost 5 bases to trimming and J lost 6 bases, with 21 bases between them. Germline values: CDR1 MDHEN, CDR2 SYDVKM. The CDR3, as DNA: TGTGCCAGCAGTAGGATCGGGCTGAGGGATTTGGATACGCAGTATTTT. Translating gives CASSRIGLRDLDTQYF.

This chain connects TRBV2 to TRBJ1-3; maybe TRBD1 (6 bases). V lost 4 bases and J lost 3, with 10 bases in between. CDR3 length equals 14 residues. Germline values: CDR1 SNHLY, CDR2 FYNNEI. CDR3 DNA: TGTGCCAGCAGTGGTGGGACAAATGGAAACACCATATATTTT. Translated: CASSGGTNGNTIYF.

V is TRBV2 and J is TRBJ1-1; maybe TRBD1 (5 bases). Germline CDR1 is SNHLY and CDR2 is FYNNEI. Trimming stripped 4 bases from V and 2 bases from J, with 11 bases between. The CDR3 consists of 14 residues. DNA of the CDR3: TGTGCCAGCAGTGGTGTCAGGGAAAACACTGAAGCTTTCTTT. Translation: CASSGVRENTEAFF.

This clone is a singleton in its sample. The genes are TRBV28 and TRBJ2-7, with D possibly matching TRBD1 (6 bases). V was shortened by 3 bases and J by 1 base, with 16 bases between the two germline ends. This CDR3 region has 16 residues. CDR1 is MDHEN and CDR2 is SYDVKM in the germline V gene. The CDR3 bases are TGTGCCAGCAGTTTTGGACTTGCAGGGGAGTCCTACGAGCAGTACTTC. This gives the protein CASSFGLAGESYEQYF.

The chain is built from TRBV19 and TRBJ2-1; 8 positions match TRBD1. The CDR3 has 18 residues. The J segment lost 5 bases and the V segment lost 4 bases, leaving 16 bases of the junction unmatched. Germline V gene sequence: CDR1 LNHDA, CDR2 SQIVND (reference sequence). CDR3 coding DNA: TGTGCCAGTAGTAATTTATATGATGGGAAACAGGGGGACAATGAGCAGTTCTTC. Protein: CASSNLYDGKQGDNEQFF. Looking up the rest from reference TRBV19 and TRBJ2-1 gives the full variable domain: DGGITQSPKYLFRKEGQNVTLSCEQNLNHDAMYWYRQDPGQGLRLIYYSQIVNDFQKGDIAEGYSVSREKKESFPLTVTSAQKNPTAFYLCASSNLYDGKQGDNEQFFGPGTRLTVL.

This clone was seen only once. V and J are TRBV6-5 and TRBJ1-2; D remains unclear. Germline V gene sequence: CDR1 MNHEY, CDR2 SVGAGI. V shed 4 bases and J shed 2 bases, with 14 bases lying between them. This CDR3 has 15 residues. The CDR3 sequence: CASSSPGSSNYGYTF. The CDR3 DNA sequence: TGTGCCAGCAGTTCCCCCGGGTCAAGCAACTATGGCTACACCTTC.

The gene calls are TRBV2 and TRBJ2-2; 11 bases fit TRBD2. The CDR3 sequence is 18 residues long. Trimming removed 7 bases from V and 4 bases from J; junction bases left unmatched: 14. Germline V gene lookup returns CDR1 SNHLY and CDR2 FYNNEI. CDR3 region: CASTWDVAGGRITGELFF. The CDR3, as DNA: TGTGCCAGCACCTGGGATGTAGCGGGGGGGCGTATCACCGGGGAGCTGTTTTTT.

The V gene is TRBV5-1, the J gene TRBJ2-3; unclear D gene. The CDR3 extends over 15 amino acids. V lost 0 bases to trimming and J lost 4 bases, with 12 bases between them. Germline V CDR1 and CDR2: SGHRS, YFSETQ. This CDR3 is CASSLDTPPADTQYF. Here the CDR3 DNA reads TGCGCCAGCAGCTTGGACACACCACCTGCAGATACGCAGTATTTT.

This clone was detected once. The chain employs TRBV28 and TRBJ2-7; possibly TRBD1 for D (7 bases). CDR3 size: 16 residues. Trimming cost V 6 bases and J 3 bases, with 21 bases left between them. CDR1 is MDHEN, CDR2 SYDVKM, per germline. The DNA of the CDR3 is TGTGCCAGCAGCCCCCTCAGGGGGGACAAAAACTACGAGCAGTACTTC. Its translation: CASSPLRGDKNYEQYF. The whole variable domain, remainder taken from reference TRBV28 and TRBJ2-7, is DVKVTQSSRYLVKRTGEKVFLECVQDMDHENMFWYRQDPGLGLRLIYFSYDVKMKEKGDIPEGYSVSREKKERFSLILESASTNQTSMYLCASSPLRGDKNYEQYFGPGTRLTVT.

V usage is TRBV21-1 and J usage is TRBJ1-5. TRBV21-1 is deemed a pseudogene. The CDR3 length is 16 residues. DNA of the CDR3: TGTGCCAGCAGCAAAGGACCTGGAGGGATAAAGCAGCCCCAGCATTTT. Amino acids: CASSKGPGGIKQPQHF.

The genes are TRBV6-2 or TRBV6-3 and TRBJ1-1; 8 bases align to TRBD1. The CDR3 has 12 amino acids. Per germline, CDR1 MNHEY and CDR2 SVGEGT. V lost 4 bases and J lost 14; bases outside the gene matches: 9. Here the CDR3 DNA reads TGTGCCAGCAGTTGGGGACAGGACATAGGCTTCTTT. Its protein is CASSWGQDIGFF.

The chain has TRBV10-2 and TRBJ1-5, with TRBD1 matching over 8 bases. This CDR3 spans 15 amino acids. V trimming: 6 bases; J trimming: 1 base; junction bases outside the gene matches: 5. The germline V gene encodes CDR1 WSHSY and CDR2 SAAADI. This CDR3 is CASRQDRASNQPQHF. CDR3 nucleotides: TGCGCCAGCAGGCAGGACAGGGCGAGCAATCAGCCCCAGCATTTT.

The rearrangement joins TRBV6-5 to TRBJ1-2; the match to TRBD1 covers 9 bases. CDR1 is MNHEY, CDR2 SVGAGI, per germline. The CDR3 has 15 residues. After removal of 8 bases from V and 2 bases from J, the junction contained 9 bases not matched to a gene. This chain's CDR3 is CASGIRQGGNYGYTF. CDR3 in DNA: TGTGCCAGCGGAATTCGACAGGGGGGGAACTATGGCTACACCTTC.

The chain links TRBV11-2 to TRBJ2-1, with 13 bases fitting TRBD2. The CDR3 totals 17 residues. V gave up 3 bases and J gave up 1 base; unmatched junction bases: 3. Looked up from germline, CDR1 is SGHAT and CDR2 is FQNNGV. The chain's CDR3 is CASSLGTSGESYNEQFF. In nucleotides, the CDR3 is TGTGCCAGCAGCTTGGGGACTAGCGGGGAATCCTACAATGAGCAGTTCTTC.

In DNA, the CDR3 is TGTGCCAGCAGTGAGGACAGGGGGTGGATATATAGCAATCAGCCCCAGCATTTT. Its translation: CASSEDRGWIYSNQPQHF. This chain connects TRBV2 to TRBJ1-5, with TRBD1 matching over 10 bases. Trimming took 3 bases from V and 0 from J; bases not matched to a gene: 8. CDR3 length: 18 residues. Germline V CDR1 and CDR2: SNHLY, FYNNEI.

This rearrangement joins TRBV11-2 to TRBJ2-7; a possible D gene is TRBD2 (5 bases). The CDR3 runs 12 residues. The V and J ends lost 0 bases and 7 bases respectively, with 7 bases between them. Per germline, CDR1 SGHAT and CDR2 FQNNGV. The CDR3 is CASSLDPGEQYF. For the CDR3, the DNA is TGTGCCAGCAGCTTAGATCCGGGAGAGCAGTACTTC.

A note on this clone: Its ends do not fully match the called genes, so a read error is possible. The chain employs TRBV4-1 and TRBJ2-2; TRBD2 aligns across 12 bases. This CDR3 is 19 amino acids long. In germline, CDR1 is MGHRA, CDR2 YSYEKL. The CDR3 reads CASSHLPVGTSGQTGKLFF. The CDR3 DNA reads TGCGCCAGCAGCCATCTCCCCGTCGGGACTAGCGGGCAAACCGGGAAGCTGTTTTTT.

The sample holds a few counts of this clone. CDR3 protein: CASSFGDRVSPLHF. The CDR3 DNA reads TGTGCCAGCAGCTTCGGTGACAGGGTTTCACCCCTCCACTTT. The rearrangement joins TRBV5-6 to TRBJ1-6; 7 bases map to TRBD1. The CDR3 length is 14 residues. Germline assignment: CDR1 SGHDT and CDR2 YYEEEE. V shed 2 bases and J 9 bases; nucleotides not matched to a gene: 5.

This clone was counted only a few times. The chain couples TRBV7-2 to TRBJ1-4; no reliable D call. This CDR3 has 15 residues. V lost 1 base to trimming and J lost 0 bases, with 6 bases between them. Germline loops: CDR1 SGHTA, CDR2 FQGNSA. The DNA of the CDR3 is TGTGCCAGCAGCTTAGTCGGGACAACTAATGAAAAACTGTTTTTT. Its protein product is CASSLVGTTNEKLFF. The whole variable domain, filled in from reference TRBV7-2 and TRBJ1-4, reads GAGVSQSPSNKVTEKGKDVELRCDPISGHTALYWYRQSLGQGLEFLIYFQGNSAPDKSGLPSDRFSAERTGGSVSTLTIQRTQQEDSAVYLCASSLVGTTNEKLFFGSGTQLSVL.

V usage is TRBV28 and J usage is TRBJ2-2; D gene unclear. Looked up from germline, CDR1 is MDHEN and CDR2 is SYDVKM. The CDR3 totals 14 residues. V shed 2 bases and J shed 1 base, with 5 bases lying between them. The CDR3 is CASSLGQNTGELFF. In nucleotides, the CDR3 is TGTGCCAGCAGTTTAGGGCAGAACACCGGGGAGCTGTTTTTT.

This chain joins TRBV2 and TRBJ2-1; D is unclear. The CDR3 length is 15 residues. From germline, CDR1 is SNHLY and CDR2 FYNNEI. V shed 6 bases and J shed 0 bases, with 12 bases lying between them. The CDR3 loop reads CASRGPRRSYNEQFF. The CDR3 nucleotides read TGTGCCAGCAGGGGCCCCCGACGCTCCTACAATGAGCAGTTCTTC.

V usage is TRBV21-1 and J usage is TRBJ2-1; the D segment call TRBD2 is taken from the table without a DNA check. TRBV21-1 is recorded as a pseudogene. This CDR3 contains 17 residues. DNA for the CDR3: TGTGCCAGCAGCAAAGTCCCCGCTAGCACCAACGGGGGTGAGCAGTTCTTC. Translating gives CASSKVPASTNGGEQFF.

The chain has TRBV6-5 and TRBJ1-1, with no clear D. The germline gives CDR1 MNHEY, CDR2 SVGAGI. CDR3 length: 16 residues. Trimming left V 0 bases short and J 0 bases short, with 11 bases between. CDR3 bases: TGTGCCAGCAGTTACTCGCGGGGAGGTATGAACACTGAAGCTTTCTTT. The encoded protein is CASSYSRGGMNTEAFF.

The CDR3: CASSFGRESYNEQFF. Here the CDR3 DNA reads TGTGCCAGCAGCTTTGGACGGGAGTCCTACAATGAGCAGTTCTTC. This chain links TRBV7-9 with TRBJ2-1, with TRBD2 as a possible D gene (6 bases). The germline V and J ends were trimmed by 3 bases and 1 base, with 10 bases remaining between them. The germline gives CDR1 SEHNR, CDR2 FQNEAQ (reference sequence). The CDR3 covers 15 residues.